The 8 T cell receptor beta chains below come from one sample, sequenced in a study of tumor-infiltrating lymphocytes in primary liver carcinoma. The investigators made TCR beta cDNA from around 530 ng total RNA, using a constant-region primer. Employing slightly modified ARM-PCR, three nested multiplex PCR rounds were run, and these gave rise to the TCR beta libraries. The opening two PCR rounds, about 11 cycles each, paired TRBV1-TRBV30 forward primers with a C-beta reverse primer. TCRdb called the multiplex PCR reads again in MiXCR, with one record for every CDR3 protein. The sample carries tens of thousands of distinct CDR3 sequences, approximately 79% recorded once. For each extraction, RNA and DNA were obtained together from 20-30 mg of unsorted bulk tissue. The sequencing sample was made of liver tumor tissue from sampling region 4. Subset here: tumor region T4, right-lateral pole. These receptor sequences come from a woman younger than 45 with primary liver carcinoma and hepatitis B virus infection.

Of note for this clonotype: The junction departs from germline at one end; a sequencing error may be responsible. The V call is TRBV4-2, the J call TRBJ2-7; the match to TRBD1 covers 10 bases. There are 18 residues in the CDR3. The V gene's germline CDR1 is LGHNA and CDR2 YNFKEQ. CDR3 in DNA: TGTGCCAGCTGCCAAGAACACCTAGGACAGGGGGGACCGCGCGGGCAGTACTTC. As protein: CASCQEHLGQGGPRGQYF.

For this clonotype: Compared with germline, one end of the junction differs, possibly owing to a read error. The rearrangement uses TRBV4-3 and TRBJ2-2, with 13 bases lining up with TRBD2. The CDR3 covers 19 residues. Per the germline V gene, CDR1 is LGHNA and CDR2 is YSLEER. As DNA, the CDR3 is TGCACCAGCAGCGTACTAGCGGGAGGGCCCCGTTCGAACACCGAGGAGCTGCTTTTT. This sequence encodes CTSSVLAGGPRSNTEELLF.

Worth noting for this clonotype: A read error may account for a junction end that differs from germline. The CDR3 spells CASSIHPDCLYNELFF. In nucleotides, the CDR3 is TGTGCCAGCAGCATACATCCGGACTGCCTTTACAATGAGCTGTTCTTC. This chain uses TRBV13 with TRBJ2-1, with TRBD2 as a possible D gene (5 bases). Germline V gene data show CDR1 as PRHDT and CDR2 as FYEKMQ (reference sequence). The CDR3 covers 16 residues.

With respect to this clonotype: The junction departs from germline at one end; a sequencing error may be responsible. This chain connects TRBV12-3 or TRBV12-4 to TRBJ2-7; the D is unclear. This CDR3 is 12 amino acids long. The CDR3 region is CASSLAAAEQYF. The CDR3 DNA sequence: TGTGCTAGCAGTTTAGCCGCGGCCGAGCAGTACTTC.

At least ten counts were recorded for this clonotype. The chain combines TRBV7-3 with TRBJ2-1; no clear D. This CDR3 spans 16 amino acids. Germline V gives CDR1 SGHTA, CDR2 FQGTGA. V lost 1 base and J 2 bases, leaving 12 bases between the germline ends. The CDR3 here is CASSLRLADAYNEQFF. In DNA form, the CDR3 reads TGTGCCAGCAGCTTAAGGTTGGCGGATGCCTACAATGAGCAGTTCTTC.

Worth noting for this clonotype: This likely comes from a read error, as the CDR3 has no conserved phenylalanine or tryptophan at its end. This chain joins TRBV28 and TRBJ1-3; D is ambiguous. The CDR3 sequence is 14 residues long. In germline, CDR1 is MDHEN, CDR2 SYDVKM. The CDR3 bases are TGTGCCAGCTCAGCACAGTTGGTGGGAAGCACCATATATTAT. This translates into CASSAQLVGSTIYY.

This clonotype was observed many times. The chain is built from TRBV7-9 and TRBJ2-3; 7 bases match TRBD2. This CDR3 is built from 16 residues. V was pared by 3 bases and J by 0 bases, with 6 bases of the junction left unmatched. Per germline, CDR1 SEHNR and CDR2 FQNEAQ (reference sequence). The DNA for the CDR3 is TGTGCCAGCAGCTTGTACGGGACTACTAGCACAGATACGCAGTATTTT. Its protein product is CASSLYGTTSTDTQYF.

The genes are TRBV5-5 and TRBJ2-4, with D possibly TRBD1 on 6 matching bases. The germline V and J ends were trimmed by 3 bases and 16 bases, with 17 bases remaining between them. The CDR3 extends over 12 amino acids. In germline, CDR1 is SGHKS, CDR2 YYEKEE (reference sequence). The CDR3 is CASSSQPGQHYF. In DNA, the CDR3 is TGTGCCAGCAGCTCCCAGCCAGGACAGCATTACTTC.